This T cell receptor beta chain was documented in a study of T cell changes during pregnancy in multiple sclerosis. CDR1 and CDR2 from the germline V gene are SGHVS and FNYEAQ. The CDR3 runs 13 residues. J lost 6 bases, V lost 5 bases, and 5 bases had no gene match. TCRdb's table, derived via immunoSEQ multiplex PCR, lists solely in-frame clones and lacks some. The sample includes approximately 110,000 clones, about 94% seen only once; the top ten take 1.5%. The clonotype was recovered from a female donor with multiple sclerosis, enrolled in a pregnancy study. The chain uses TRBV7-6 and TRBJ1-2; 8 nucleotides match TRBD1. The material sequenced was peripheral blood, taken in the third trimester of pregnancy. The CDR3, as DNA: TGTGCCAGCAGCCTTCAGGGGGCGGATGGCTACACCTTC. This sequence encodes CASSLQGADGYTF.